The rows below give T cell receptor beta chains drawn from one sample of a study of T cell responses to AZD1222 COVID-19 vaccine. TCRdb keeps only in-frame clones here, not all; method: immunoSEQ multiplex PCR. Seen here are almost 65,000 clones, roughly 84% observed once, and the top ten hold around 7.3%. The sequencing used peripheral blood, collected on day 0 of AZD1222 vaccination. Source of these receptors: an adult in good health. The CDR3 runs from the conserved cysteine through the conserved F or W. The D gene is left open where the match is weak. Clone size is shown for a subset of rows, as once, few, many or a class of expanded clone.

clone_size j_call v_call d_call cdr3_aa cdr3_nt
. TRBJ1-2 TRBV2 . CASSEGRSNYGYTF TGTGCCAGCAGTGAAGGAAGATCTAACTATGGCTACACCTTC
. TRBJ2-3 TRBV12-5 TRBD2 CASAGGLAGTDTQYF TGTGCTAGTGCCGGGGGACTAGCGGGCACAGATACGCAGTATTTT
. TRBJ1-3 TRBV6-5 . CASSYGGNSGNTIYF TGTGCCAGCAGTTACGGCGGGAACTCTGGAAACACCATATATTTT
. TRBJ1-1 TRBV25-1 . CASSQVGTNTEAFF TGTGCCAGCAGTCAGGTAGGGACGAACACTGAAGCTTTCTTT
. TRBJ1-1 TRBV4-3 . CASSQDRGTTEAFF TGCGCCAGCAGCCAAGATAGGGGGACCACTGAAGCTTTCTTT
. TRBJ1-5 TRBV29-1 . CSAGGLNQPQHF TGCAGCGCTGGGGGACTTAATCAGCCCCAGCATTTT
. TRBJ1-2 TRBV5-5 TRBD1 CASSLEGQGVGYTF TGTGCCAGCAGCTTGGAGGGACAGGGGGTTGGCTACACCTTC
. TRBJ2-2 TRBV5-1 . CASSLGRPGGELFF TGCGCCAGCAGCTTGGGCAGACCCGGCGGGGAGCTGTTTTTT
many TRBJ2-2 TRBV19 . CASSIVWGSGELFF TGTGCCAGTAGTATAGTATGGGGATCGGGGGAGCTGTTTTTT
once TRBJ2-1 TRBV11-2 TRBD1 CASSPGTDNEQFF TGTGCCAGCAGCCCCGGGACAGACAATGAGCAGTTCTTC
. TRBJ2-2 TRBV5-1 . CASSLNRANTGELFF TGCGCCAGCAGCTTGAACAGGGCGAACACCGGGGAGCTGTTTTTT
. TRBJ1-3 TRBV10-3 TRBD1 CAISEPGQGVSGNTIYF TGTGCCATCAGTGAGCCTGGACAGGGGGTCTCTGGAAACACCATATATTTT
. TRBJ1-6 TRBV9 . CASSVVGSNSPLHF TGTGCCAGCAGCGTAGTCGGCAGCAATTCACCCCTCCACTTT
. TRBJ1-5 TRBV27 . CASSPQGAGNQPQHF TGTGCCAGCAGTCCCCAGGGAGCTGGCAATCAGCCCCAGCATTTT
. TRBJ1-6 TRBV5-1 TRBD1 CASSLGVPSRTGRNSPLHF TGCGCCAGCAGCTTGGGGGTTCCTAGTAGGACAGGGCGTAATTCACCCCTCCACTTT
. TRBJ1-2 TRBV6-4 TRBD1 CASSVSGTAPGYGYTF TGTGCCAGCAGTGTGTCCGGGACAGCCCCGGGGTATGGCTACACCTTC
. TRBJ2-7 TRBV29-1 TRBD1 CSVERGQGTNEQYF TGCAGCGTTGAAAGGGGACAGGGGACCAACGAGCAGTACTTC
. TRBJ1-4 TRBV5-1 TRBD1 CASSWSGGPNEKLFF TGCGCCAGCAGCTGGTCAGGGGGACCTAATGAAAAACTGTTTTTT
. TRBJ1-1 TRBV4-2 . CASSLNGGNTEAFF TGTGCCAGCAGCCTCAACGGGGGGAACACTGAAGCTTTCTTT
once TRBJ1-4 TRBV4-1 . CASSQENRDEKLFF TGCGCCAGCAGCCAAGAGAACCGCGATGAAAAACTGTTTTTT
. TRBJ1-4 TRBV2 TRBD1 CASRRDRGEEKLFF TGTGCCAGCAGGAGGGACAGGGGGGAGGAAAAACTGTTTTTT
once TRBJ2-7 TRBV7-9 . CASSLRFAEQYF TGTGCCAGCAGCTTACGGTTCGCCGAGCAGTACTTC
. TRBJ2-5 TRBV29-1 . CSVPDSGETQYF TGCAGCGTCCCTGACTCGGGAGAGACCCAGTACTTC
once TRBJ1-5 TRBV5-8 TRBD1 CASRPDRGRVNQPQHF TGTGCCAGCAGACCGGACAGGGGGCGAGTCAATCAGCCCCAGCATTTT
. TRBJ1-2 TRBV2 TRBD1 CASGTGTGGLYGYTF TGTGCCAGCGGGACGGGAACAGGGGGCCTCTATGGCTACACCTTC
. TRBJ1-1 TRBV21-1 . CASSKVEGRGHCTEAFF TGTGCCAGCAGCAAAGTCGAGGGGAGGGGGCATTGTACTGAAGCTTTCTTT
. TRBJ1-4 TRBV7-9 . CASKTGRREKLFF TGTGCCAGCAAAACAGGGAGAAGGGAAAAACTGTTTTTT
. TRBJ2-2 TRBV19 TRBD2 CASTRDYFTGPGELFF TGTGCCAGTACCAGGGACTACTTCACCGGTCCCGGGGAGCTGTTTTTT
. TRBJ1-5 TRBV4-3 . CASSQNAGGWQPQHF TGCGCCAGCAGCCAGAACGCGGGGGGATGGCAGCCCCAGCATTTT
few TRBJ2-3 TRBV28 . CASSTSPSVSTDTQYF TGTGCCAGCAGTACCTCCCCTAGCGTAAGCACAGATACGCAGTATTTT
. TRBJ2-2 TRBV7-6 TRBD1 CASSLGEQGAVTGELFF TGTGCCAGCAGCTTAGGTGAACAGGGGGCGGTCACCGGGGAGCTGTTTTTT
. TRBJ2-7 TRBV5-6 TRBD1 CASTGGWGSYEQYF TGTGCCAGCACAGGGGGCTGGGGCTCCTACGAGCAGTACTTC
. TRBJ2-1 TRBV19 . CASSRAETAYNEQFF TGTGCCAGTAGTAGAGCAGAAACAGCCTACAATGAGCAGTTCTTC
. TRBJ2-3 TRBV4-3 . CASSQEMLTDTQYF TGCGCCAGCAGCCAAGAGATGTTAACAGATACGCAGTATTTT
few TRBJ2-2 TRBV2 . CASSVDTGELFF TGTGCCAGCAGTGTCGACACGGGGGAGCTGTTTTTT
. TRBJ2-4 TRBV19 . CASSATPFTAKNIQYF TGTGCCAGTAGTGCGACACCCTTCACGGCCAAAAACATTCAGTACTTC
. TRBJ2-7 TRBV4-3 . CASSHGDGYEQYF TGCGCCAGCAGCCACGGCGATGGCTACGAGCAGTACTTC
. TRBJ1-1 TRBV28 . CASSLPGTENTEAFF TGTGCCAGCAGCCTTCCCGGGACGGAGAACACTGAAGCTTTCTTT
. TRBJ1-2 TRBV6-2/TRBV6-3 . CASSLRTDRGYTF TGTGCCAGCAGTTTGCGGACAGACCGGGGCTACACCTTC
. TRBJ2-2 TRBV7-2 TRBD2 CASTVRLAGTGELFF TGTGCCAGCACCGTTCGACTAGCGGGAACCGGGGAGCTGTTTTTT
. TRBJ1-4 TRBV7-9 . CASSLWHRDEKLFF TGTGCCAGCAGCTTATGGCACAGGGATGAAAAACTGTTTTTT
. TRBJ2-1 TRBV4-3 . CASSQDRNQRDEQFF TGCGCCAGCAGCCAAGACAGAAACCAAAGGGATGAGCAGTTCTTC
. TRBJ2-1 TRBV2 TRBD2 CASRKGLAGNEQFF TGTGCCAGCAGGAAGGGACTAGCGGGAAATGAGCAGTTCTTC
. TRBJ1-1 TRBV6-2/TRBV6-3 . CASSYSNKEAFF TGTGCCAGCAGTTACTCAAACAAGGAGGCTTTCTTT
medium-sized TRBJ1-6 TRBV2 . CASSPAPYSPLHF TGTGCCAGCAGTCCGGCCCCATATTCACCCCTCCACTTT
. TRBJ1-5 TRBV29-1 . CSVALGGRNQPQHF TGCAGCGTTGCCCTGGGAGGGAGGAATCAGCCCCAGCATTTT
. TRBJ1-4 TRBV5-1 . CASSYSQTNEKLFF TGCGCCAGCAGTTATTCCCAAACTAATGAAAAACTGTTTTTT
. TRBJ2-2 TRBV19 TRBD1 CASSLGPGTGWDTGELFF TGTGCCAGTAGTCTTGGCCCCGGGACAGGGTGGGACACCGGGGAGCTGTTTTTT
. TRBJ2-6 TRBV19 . CASSSWVLLTASSGANVLTF TGTGCCAGTAGCTCCTGGGTCCTCTTGACAGCCTCCTCTGGGGCCAACGTCCTGACTTTC